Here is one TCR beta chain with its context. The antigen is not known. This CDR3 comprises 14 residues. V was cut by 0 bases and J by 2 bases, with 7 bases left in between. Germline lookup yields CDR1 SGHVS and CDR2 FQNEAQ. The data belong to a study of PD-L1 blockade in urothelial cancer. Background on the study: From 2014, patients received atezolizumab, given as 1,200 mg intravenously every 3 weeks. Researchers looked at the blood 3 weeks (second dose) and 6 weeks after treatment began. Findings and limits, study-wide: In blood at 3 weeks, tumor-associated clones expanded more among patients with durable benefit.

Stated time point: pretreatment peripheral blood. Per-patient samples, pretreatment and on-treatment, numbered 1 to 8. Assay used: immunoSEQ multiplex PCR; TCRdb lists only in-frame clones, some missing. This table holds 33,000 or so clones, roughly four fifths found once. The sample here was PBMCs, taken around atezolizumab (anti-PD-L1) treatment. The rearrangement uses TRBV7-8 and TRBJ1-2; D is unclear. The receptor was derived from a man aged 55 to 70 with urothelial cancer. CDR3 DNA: TGTGCCAGCAGCTTAGCGGGCAGAAACTATGGCTACACCTTC. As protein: CASSLAGRNYGYTF.